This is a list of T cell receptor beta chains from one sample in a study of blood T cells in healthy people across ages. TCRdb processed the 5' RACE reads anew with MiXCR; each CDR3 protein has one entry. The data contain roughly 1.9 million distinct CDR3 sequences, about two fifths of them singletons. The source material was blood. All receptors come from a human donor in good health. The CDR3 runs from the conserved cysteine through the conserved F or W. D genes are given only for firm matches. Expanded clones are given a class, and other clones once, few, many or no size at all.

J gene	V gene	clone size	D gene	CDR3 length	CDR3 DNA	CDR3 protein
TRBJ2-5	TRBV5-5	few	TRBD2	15	TGTGCCAGCAGACCCGGGACTAGCGGGACCGGGCCCCAGTACTTC	CASRPGTSGTGPQYF
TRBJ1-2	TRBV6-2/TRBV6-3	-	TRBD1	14	TGTGCCGGGCGGATATCGGGACAGGCATATGGCTACACCTTC	CAGRISGQAYGYTF
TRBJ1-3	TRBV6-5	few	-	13	TGTGCCAGCACCAAGGGGCCTGGAAACACCATATATTTT	CASTKGPGNTIYF
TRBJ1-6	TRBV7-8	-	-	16	TGTGCCAGCAGCTCTGAACCCGGGCGGTATAATTCACCCCTCCACTTT	CASSSEPGRYNSPLHF
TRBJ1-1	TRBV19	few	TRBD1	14	TGTGCCAGTAGTACGGACAGGGACTGGGTCGAAGCTTTCTTT	CASSTDRDWVEAFF
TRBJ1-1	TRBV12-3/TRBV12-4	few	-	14	TGTGCCAGCAGTTTTACCCAAACGGGCACTGAAGCTTTCTTT	CASSFTQTGTEAFF
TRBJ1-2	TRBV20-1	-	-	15	TGCAGTGCTAGAATCTCCCGGGACGGGTACTATGGCTACACCTTC	CSARISRDGYYGYTF
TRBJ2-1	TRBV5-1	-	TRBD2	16	TGCGCCAGCAGCCCCCGTACTAGCGGGGGGGCCACTGAGCAGTTCTTC	CASSPRTSGGATEQFF
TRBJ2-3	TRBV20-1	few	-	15	TGCAGTGCTAGACCCCTAGCGACGGCTTCAGATACGCAGTATTTT	CSARPLATASDTQYF
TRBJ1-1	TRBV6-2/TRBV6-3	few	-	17	TGTGCCAGCAGTTACTCTCAGGGGAGGGGAATGAACACTGAAGCTTTCTTT	CASSYSQGRGMNTEAFF
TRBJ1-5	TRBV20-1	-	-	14	TGCAGTGCTAGATATTTCCCTCACAATCAGCCCCAGCATTTT	CSARYFPHNQPQHF
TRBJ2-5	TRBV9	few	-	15	TGTGCCAGCAGCGTAGATGGACGGGGACAAGAGACCCAGTACTTC	CASSVDGRGQETQYF
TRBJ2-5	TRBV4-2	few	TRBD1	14	TGTGCCAGCAGCCAAAACAGGGGGATGGAGACCCAGTACTTC	CASSQNRGMETQYF
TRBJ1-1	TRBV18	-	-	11	TGTGCCGGCTCACCGGATCAGGGAGCTTTCTTT	CAGSPDQGAFF
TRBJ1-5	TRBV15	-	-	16	TGTGCCACCAGCAGAGTATCAGGGGATAGCAATCAGCCCCAGCATTTT	CATSRVSGDSNQPQHF
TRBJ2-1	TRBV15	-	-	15	TGTGCCACCAGCAGAGATTACGCAGGGGAGGGTGAGCAGTTCTTC	CATSRDYAGEGEQFF
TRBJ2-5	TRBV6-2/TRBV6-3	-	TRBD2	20	TGTGCCAGCAGTTACTCGTATAGCGGGGGCCCCCCTACGCCACAAGAGACCCAGTACTTC	CASSYSYSGGPPTPQETQYF
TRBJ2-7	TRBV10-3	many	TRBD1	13	TGTGCCATCAGTGGACAGGGGGCCTACGAGCAGTACTTC	CAISGQGAYEQYF
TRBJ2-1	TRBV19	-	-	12	TGTGCCAGTAGTATACCTGGTAATGAGCAGTTCTTC	CASSIPGNEQFF
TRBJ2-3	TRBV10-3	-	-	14	TGTGCCATCAGTGGGACAGCCAACACAGATACGCAGTATTTT	CAISGTANTDTQYF
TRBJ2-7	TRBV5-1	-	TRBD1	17	TGCGCCAGCACCAAAGGGACAGGCGGATTTGGATCCTACGAGCAGTACTTC	CASTKGTGGFGSYEQYF
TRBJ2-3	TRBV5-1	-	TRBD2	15	TGCGCCAGCAGCTCTGGGGGGGTAGGCATAGATACGCAGTATTTT	CASSSGGVGIDTQYF
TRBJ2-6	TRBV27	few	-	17	TGTGCCAGCAGTAACCGACAGGAACCATCTGGGGCCAACGTCCTGACTTTC	CASSNRQEPSGANVLTF
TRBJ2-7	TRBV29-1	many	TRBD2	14	TGCAGCGTTGAATCCGGGACTAGAGCGGACGAGCAGTACTTC	CSVESGTRADEQYF
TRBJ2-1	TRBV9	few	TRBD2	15	TGTGCCAGCAGCGTGAGGGTAGCGGGACGAAATGAGCAGTTCTTC	CASSVRVAGRNEQFF
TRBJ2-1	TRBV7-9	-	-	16	TGTGCCAGCAGCTTAGGGGTCTATTCCTCCGACAATGAGCAGTTCTTC	CASSLGVYSSDNEQFF
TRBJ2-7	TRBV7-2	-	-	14	TGTGCCAGCAGCTCCCAACCGAGCTCCTACGAGCAGTACTTC	CASSSQPSSYEQYF
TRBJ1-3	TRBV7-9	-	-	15	TGTGCCAGCAGCATCACCTCAGGGGAGGGGTACACCATATATTTT	CASSITSGEGYTIYF
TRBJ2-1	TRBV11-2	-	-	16	TGTGCCAGCAGCAGACTGCAGGAAGGTCCTCTCAATGAGCAGTTCTTC	CASSRLQEGPLNEQFF
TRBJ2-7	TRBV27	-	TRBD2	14	TGTGCCAGCAGTTTCGGGAGGGAGGGCTACGAGCAGTACTTC	CASSFGREGYEQYF
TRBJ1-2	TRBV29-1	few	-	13	TGCAGCGTTTGGGCGGGTCGCAGCTATGGCTACACCTTC	CSVWAGRSYGYTF
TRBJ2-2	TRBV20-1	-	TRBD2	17	TGCAGTGCTAGAGATCCACTAGCGGGGACGAACACCGGGGAGCTGTTTTTT	CSARDPLAGTNTGELFF
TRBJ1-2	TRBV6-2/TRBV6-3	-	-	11	TGTGCCAGCACGGCAGGAGGGGGCTACACCTTC	CASTAGGGYTF
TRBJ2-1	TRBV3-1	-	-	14	TGTGCCAGCAGCCGACTTCCTGAGGACAATGAGCAGTTCTTC	CASSRLPEDNEQFF
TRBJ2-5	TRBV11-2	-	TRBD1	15	TGTGCCAGCAGCCGGGGACAGCTACCGCTAGAGACCCAGTACTTC	CASSRGQLPLETQYF
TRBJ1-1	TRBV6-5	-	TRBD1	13	TGTGCCAGCAGGACAGGGTTTTCTACTGAAGCTTTCTTT	CASRTGFSTEAFF
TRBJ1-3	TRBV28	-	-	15	TGTGCCAGCATTGGTAGAGGCCCCAAGGGAAACACCATATATTTT	CASIGRGPKGNTIYF
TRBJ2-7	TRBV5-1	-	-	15	TGCGCCAGCAGCGTTGACAGGAGGGCAAACTACGAGCAGTACTTC	CASSVDRRANYEQYF
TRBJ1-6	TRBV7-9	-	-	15	TGTGCCAGCAGCCCAGGCCCACAGGGAGTTTCACCCCTCCACTTT	CASSPGPQGVSPLHF
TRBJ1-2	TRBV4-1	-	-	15	TGCGCCAGCAGCCAAGGGTCAATAACGGACTATGGCTACACCTTC	CASSQGSITDYGYTF
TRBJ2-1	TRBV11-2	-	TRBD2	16	TGTGCCAGCAGCTTAAGGAGCGGGAGCCGATACAATGAGCAGTTCTTC	CASSLRSGSRYNEQFF
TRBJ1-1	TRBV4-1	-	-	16	TGCGCCAGCAGCCAAGATGAGGGGGACTTAAACACTGAAGCTTTCTTT	CASSQDEGDLNTEAFF
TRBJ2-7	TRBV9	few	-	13	TGTGCCAGCAGCGTAGGAACGTCCTGCGAGCAGTACTTC	CASSVGTSCEQYF
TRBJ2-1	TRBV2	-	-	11	TGTGCCAGCAGTTCTAGCCGTGAGCAGTTCTTC	CASSSSREQFF
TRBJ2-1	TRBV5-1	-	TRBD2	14	TGCGCCAGCAGCCCGGGACTAACGACAGATGAGCAGTTCTTC	CASSPGLTTDEQFF
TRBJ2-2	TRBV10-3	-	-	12	TGTGCCCTTCAGGGCAACACCGGGGAGCTGTTTTTT	CALQGNTGELFF
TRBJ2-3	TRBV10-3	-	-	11	TGTGCCATCAGTTCGGGAGATACGCAGTATTTT	CAISSGDTQYF
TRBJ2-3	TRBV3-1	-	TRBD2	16	TGTGCCAGCAGCTGGAGCGGGACTAGCGGCACAGATACGCAGTATTTT	CASSWSGTSGTDTQYF
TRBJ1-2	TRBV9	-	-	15	TGTGCCAGCAGCGGATGGGACAAATCGAACTATGGCTACACCTTC	CASSGWDKSNYGYTF
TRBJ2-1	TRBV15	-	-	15	TGTGCCACCTCGCGTAGGTCGGACTCCTACAATGAGCAGTTCTTC	CATSRRSDSYNEQFF
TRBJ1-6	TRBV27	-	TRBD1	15	TGTGCCAGCAGTATACAGGGGAACTATAATTCACCCCTCCACTTT	CASSIQGNYNSPLHF
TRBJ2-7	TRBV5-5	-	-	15	TGCGCCAGCAGCCAACCGGGGGGCGCTTTTTACGAGCAGTACTTC	CASSQPGGAFYEQYF
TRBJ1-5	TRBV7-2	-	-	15	TGTGCCAGCAGCTTACTCTGGGCGATAGATCAGCCCCAGCATTTT	CASSLLWAIDQPQHF
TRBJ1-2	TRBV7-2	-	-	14	TGTGCCAGCAGCCAACAGGGTACTAACTATGGCTACACCTTC	CASSQQGTNYGYTF
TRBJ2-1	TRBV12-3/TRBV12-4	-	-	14	TGTGCCAGCAGTTTAGTAGGGGGGGCGAATGAGCAGTTCTTC	CASSLVGGANEQFF
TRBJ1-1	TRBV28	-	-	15	TGTGCCAGCAGTCCACCCTGGGGGGTTGGGGCTGAAGCTTTCTTT	CASSPPWGVGAEAFF
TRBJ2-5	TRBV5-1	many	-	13	TGCGCCACCCGTCGGTCGGTCCAAGAGACCCAGTACTTC	CATRRSVQETQYF
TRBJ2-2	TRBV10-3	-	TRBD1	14	TGTGCCATCAGCAGGACAGGGGGCTCCGGGGAGCTGTTTTTT	CAISRTGGSGELFF
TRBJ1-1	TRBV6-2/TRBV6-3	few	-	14	TGTGCCAGCAGTTACTACACACCTGGCACTGAAGCTTTCTTT	CASSYYTPGTEAFF